Shown below are 7 T cell receptor beta chains from a single sample sequenced in a study of T cells in Graves' hyperthyroidism and ophthalmopathy. Amplified regions were TCR beta CDR3 sequences from RNA transcripts. Initially, a first-round RT-PCR of the TCR CDR3 employed the HTBI primer set. TCRdb redid the calling of the multiplex PCR reads with MiXCR, one entry per CDR3 protein. The sample records 500,000 to 550,000 distinct CDR3 sequences, roughly 20% being singletons. The sequenced sample was blood. Source of these receptors: a man between 18 and 35 years old with Graves' hyperthyroidism.

This clonotype was counted a few times. The chain employs TRBV11-2 and TRBJ2-5; D gene ambiguous. CDR3 length equals 15 residues. Germline values: CDR1 SGHAT, CDR2 FQNNGV. Between the trimmed V and J ends, which lost 5 bases and 2 bases, there was a span of 15 bases. As DNA, the CDR3 is TGTGCCAGCAGCCGAAACCGGGCTACACAAGAGACCCAGTACTTC. This translates into CASSRNRATQETQYF.

This clonotype was counted ten times or more. The genes are TRBV6-5 and TRBJ2-7, with a tentative D call TRBD1 (7 bases). CDR3 size: 14 residues. Germline-derived CDR1 and CDR2 are MNHEY and SVGAGI. V lost 8 bases and J 3 bases, leaving 17 bases between the germline ends. CDR3 in amino acids: CASDRAGSGYEQYF. The CDR3 coding sequence is TGTGCCAGCGACAGGGCGGGTAGCGGCTACGAGCAGTACTTC.

This clonotype was detected ten times or more. The genes are TRBV19 and TRBJ1-5, with D perhaps TRBD1 (5 bases). Germline CDR1 reads LNHDA; CDR2 reads SQIVND (reference sequence). This CDR3 is built from 13 residues. V dropped 5 bases and J dropped 7 bases, with 12 bases sitting between them. In DNA, the CDR3 is TGTGCCAGTAGTGGGGCCGCGGGACAGCCCCAGCATTTT. This translates into CASSGAAGQPQHF.

This clonotype was seen repeatedly, ten times or more. The V call is TRBV13, the J call TRBJ2-7; maybe TRBD1 (5 bases). Looked up from germline, CDR1 is PRHDT and CDR2 is FYEKMQ (reference sequence). The CDR3 has 13 amino acids. V dropped 3 bases and J dropped 6 bases, with 12 bases sitting between them. CDR3 nucleotides: TGTGCCAGCAGCTTCCCAGGGTCGGGCGAGCAGTACTTC. Translation gives CASSFPGSGEQYF.

Concerning this clonotype itself: It is unclear where the CDR3 begins or ends on the DNA, so no DNA is shown, and the CDR3 is as TCRdb lists it. The chain couples TRBV6-5 to TRBJ2-7; the table calls TRBD2, which could not be checked here. CDR1 is MNHEY, CDR2 SVGAGI, per germline. The length of the CDR3 is 16 amino acids, counting both ends. The CDR3 sequence is CASSYTFGTSAYEQYF.

This clonotype was seen many times. The V gene is TRBV14, the J gene TRBJ2-7; D gene ambiguous. Trimming removed 0 bases at V and 0 bases at J, with 12 bases between. The V gene's germline CDR1 is SGHDN and CDR2 FVKESK. This CDR3 spans 16 amino acids. Here the CDR3 DNA reads TGTGCCAGCAGCCAAGATAAAGACGGTTACTCCTACGAGCAGTACTTC. Translating it yields CASSQDKDGYSYEQYF.

This clonotype was picked up many times. A read error may account for a junction end that differs from germline. The chain joins TRBV28 to TRBJ2-7; TRBD1 or TRBD2 may be the D gene (5 bases each). The CDR3 has 13 residues. Germline CDR1 and CDR2: MDHEN and SYDVKM. CDR3 in amino acids: CASSLGASLLRDF. As DNA, the CDR3 is TGTGCCAGCAGTTTAGGGGCCTCCTTGCTGAGGGACTTC.